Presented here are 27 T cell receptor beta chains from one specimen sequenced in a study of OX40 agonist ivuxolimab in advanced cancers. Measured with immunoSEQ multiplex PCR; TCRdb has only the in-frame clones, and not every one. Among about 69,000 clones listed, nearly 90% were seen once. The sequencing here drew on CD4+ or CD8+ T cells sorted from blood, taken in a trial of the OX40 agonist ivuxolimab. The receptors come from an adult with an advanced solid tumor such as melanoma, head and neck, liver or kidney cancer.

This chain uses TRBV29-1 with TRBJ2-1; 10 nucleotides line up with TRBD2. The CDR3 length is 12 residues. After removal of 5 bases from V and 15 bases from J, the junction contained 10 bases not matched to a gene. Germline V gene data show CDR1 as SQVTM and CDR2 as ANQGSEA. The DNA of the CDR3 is TGCAGCGTTCAAATTAGCGGGAGGCCTTCGTTCTTC. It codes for CSVQISGRPSFF.

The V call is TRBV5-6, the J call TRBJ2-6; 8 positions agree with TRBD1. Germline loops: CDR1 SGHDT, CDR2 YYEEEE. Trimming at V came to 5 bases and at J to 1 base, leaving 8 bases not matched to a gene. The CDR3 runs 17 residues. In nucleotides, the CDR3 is TGTGCCAGCAGACCGGACAGGGAGACTTCTGGGGCCAACGTCCTGACTTTC. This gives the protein CASRPDRETSGANVLTF.

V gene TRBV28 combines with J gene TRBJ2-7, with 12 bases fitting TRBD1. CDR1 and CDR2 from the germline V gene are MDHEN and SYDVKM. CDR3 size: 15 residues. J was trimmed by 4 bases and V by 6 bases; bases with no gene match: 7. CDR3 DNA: TGTGCCAGCAGGGCGACGGGACAGGGGGCTTACGAGCAGTACTTC. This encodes CASRATGQGAYEQYF.

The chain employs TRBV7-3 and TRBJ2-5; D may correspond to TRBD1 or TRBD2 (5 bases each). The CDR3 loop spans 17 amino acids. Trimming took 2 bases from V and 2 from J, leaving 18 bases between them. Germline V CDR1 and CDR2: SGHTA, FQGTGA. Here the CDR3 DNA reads TGTGCCAGCAGCTTAGGGGCCCCCCGGTCGGGACAAGAGACCCAGTACTTC. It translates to CASSLGAPRSGQETQYF.

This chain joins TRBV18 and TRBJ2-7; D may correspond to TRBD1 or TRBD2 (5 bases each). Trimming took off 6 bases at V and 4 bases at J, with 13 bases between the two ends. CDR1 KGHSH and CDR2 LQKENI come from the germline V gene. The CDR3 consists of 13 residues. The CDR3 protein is CASSPLGAYEQYF. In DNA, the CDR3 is TGTGCCAGCTCCCCCCTCGGGGCGTACGAGCAGTACTTC.

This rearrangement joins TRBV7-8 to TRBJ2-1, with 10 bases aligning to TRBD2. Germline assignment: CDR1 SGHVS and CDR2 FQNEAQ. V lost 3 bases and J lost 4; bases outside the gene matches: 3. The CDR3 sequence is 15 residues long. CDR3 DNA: TGTGCCAGCAGCTTGCGGACTAGCGGATACAATGAGCAGTTCTTC. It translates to CASSLRTSGYNEQFF.

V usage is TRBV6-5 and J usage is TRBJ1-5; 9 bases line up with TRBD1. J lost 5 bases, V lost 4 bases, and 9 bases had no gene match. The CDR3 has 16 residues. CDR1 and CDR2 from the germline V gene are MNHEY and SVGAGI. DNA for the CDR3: TGTGCCAGCAGTTCCGTACCGGGACAGGGCGATCAGCCCCAGCATTTT. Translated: CASSSVPGQGDQPQHF.

CDR3 DNA: TGTGCCAGCAGCTTTCTAGCGGGACAAGAGACCCAGTACTTC. It yields the protein CASSFLAGQETQYF. The chain uses TRBV11-3 and TRBJ2-5; 9 bases agree with TRBD2. The CDR3 covers 14 residues. CDR1 is SGHNT and CDR2 is YENEEA in the germline V gene. Trimming at V came to 3 bases and at J to 2 bases, leaving 1 base not matched to a gene.

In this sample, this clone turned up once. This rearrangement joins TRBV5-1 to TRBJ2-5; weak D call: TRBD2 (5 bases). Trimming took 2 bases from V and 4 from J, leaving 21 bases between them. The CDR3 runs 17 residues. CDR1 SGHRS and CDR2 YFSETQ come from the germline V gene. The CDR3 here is CASSFRIRPSRGETQYF. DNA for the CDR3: TGCGCCAGCAGCTTTCGAATACGCCCTTCCCGGGGAGAGACCCAGTACTTC.

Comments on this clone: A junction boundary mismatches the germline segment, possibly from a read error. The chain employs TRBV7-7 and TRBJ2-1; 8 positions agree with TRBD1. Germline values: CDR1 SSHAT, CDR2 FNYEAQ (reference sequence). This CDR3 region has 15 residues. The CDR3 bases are TGTGCTAGCAGTCTACAGGGGGGATCCTACAATGAGCAGTTCTTC. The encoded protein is CASSLQGGSYNEQFF.

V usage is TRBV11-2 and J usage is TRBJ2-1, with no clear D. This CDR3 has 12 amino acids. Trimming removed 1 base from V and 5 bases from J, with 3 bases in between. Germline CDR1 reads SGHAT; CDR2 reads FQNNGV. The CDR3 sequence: CASSLGNNEQFF. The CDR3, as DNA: TGTGCCAGCAGCTTAGGTAACAATGAGCAGTTCTTC.

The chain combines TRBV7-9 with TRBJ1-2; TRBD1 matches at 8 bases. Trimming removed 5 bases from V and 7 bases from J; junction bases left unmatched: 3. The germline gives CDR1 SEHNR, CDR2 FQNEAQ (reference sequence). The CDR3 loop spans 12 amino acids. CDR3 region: CASSLDRGGYTF. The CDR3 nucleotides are TGTGCCAGCAGCCTAGACAGGGGTGGCTACACCTTC.

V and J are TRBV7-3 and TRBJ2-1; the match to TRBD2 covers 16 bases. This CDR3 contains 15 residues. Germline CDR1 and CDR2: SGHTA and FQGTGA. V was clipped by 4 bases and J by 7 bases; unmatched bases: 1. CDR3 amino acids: CASSWGLAGGNEQFF. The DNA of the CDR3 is TGTGCCAGCAGCTGGGGACTAGCGGGAGGGAATGAGCAGTTCTTC.

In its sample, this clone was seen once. CDR3: CATSRLGLAASSYNEQFF. CDR3 bases: TGTGCCACCAGCAGATTGGGACTAGCGGCGAGCTCCTACAATGAGCAGTTCTTC. The gene calls are TRBV15 and TRBJ2-1; 11 nucleotides agree with TRBD2. Germline V gene sequence: CDR1 LNHNV, CDR2 YYDKDF (reference sequence). The length of the CDR3 is 18 residues. J gave up 0 bases and V 2 bases, and 6 bases lay outside the gene matches.

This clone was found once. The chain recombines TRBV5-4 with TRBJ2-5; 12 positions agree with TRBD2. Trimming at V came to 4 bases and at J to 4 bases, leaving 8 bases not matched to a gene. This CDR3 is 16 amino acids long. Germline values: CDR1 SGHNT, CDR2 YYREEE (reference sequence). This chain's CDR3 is CASSARVTSGRETQYF. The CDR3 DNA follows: TGTGCCAGCAGCGCGAGGGTGACTAGCGGGAGAGAGACCCAGTACTTC.

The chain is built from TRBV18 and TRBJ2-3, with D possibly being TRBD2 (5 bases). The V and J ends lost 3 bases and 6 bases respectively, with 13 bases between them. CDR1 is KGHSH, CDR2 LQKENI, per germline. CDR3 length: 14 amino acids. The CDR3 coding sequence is TGTGCCAGCTCACCCGGACGTAGCGCGGATACGCAGTATTTT. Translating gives CASSPGRSADTQYF.

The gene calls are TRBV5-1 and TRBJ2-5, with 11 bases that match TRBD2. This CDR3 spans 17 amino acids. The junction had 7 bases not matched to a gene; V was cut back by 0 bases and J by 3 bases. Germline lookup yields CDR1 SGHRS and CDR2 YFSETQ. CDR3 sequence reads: CASSLAVGLADKETQYF. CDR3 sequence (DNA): TGCGCCAGCAGCTTGGCCGTGGGACTAGCGGACAAAGAGACCCAGTACTTC.

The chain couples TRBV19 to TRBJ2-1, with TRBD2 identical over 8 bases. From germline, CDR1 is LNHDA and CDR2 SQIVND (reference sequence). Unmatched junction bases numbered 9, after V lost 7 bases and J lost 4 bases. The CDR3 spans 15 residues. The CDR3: CASKNGREIYNEQFF. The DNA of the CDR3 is TGTGCCAGTAAAAACGGGAGGGAAATTTACAATGAGCAGTTCTTC.

The CDR3, as DNA: TGTGCCAGCAGCTCCATGACTGGCCTTAACACTGAAGCTTTCTTT. Translated: CASSSMTGLNTEAFF. This chain links TRBV11-3 with TRBJ1-1; D unclear. The V gene's germline CDR1 is SGHNT and CDR2 YENEEA. Trimming cost V 4 bases and J 2 bases, with 14 bases left between them. The CDR3 is 15 residues long.

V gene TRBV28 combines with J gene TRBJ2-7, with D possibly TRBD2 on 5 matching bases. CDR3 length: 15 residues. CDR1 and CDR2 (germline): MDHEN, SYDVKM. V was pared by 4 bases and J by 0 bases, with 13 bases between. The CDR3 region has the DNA TGTGCCAGCAGTTCCAGAGGACTGGCCTCCTACGAGCAGTACTTC. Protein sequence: CASSSRGLASYEQYF.

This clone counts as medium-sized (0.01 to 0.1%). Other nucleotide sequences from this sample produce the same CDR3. For the CDR3, the DNA is TGTGCCAGCAGTCACCAGACAGGGGCAGATACGCAGTATTTT. Amino acids: CASSHQTGADTQYF. The V call is TRBV6-1, the J call TRBJ2-3; 8 bases align to TRBD1. This CDR3 is built from 14 residues. Germline V gene lookup returns CDR1 MNHNS and CDR2 SASEGT. The trim removed 5 bases at V and 4 bases at J, leaving 5 bases unmatched.

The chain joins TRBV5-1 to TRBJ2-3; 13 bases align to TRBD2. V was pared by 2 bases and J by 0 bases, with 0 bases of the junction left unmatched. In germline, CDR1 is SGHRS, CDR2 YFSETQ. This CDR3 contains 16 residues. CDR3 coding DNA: TGCGCCAGCAGCTTACTAGCGGGAGGGAGCACAGATACGCAGTATTTT. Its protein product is CASSLLAGGSTDTQYF.

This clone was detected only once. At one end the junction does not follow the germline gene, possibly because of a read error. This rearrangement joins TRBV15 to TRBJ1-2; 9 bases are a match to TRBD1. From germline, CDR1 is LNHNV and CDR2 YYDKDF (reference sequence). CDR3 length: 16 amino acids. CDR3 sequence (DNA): TGTGCCGCCAGCAGAGGACAGGGGAAATCTAACTATGGCTACACCTTC. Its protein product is CAASRGQGKSNYGYTF.

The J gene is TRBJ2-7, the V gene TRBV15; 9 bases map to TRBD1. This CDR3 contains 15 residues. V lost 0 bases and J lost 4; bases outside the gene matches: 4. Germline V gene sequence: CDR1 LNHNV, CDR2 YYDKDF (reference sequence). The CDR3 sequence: CATSREQGAVYEQYF. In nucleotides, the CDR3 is TGTGCCACCAGCAGAGAACAGGGGGCGGTTTACGAGCAGTACTTC.

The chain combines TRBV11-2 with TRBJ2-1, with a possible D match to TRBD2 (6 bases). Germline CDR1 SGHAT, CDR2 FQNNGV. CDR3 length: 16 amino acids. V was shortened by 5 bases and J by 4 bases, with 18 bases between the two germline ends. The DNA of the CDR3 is TGTGCCAGCAGCCCTAGGGGCGCGGAGGGGTACAATGAGCAGTTCTTC. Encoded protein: CASSPRGAEGYNEQFF. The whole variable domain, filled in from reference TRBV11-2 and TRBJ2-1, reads EAGVAQSPRYKIIEKRQSVAFWCNPISGHATLYWYQQILGQGPKLLIQFQNNGVVDDSQLPKDRFSAERLKGVDSTLKIQPAKLEDSAVYLCASSPRGAEGYNEQFFGPGTRLTVL.

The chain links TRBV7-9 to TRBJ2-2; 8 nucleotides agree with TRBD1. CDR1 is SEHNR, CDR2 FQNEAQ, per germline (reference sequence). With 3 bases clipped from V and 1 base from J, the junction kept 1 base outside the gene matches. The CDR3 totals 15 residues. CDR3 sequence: CASSFGTGNTGELFF. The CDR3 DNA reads TGTGCCAGCAGCTTTGGGACAGGGAACACCGGGGAGCTGTTTTTT.

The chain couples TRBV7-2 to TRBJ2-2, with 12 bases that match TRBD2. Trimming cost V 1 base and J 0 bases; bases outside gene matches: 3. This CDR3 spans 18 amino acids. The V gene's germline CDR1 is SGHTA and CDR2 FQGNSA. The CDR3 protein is CASSLVLAGGANTGELFF. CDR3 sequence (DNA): TGTGCCAGCAGCTTAGTACTAGCGGGAGGCGCGAACACCGGGGAGCTGTTTTTT.